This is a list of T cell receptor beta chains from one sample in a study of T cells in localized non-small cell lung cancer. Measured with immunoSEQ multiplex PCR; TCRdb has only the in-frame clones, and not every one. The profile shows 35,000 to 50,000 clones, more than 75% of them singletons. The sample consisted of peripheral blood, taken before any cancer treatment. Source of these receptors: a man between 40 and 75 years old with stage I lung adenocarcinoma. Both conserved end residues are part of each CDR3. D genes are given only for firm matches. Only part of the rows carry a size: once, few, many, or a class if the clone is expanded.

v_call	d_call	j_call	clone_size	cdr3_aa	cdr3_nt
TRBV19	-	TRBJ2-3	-	CASSWVVSDTQYF	TGTGCCAGTAGTTGGGTGGTTTCGGATACGCAGTATTTT
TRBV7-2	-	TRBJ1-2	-	CASSPERTRGYTF	TGTGCCAGCAGCCCAGAAAGGACTCGAGGCTACACCTTC
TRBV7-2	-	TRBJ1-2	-	CASSLDGGAYGYTF	TGTGCCAGCAGCTTAGACGGGGGTGCCTATGGCTACACCTTC
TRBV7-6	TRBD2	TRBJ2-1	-	CASSLNPGLADEQFF	TGTGCCAGCAGTTTGAATCCGGGACTAGCGGATGAGCAGTTCTTC
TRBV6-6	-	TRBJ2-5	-	CASSPQETQYF	TGTGCCAGCAGTCCTCAAGAGACCCAGTACTTC
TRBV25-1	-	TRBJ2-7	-	CASSDSRSSYEQYF	TGTGCCAGCAGTGATAGCAGGAGCTCCTACGAGCAGTACTTC
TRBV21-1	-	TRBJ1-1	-	CASSNGQQYLNTEAFF	TGTGCCAGCAGCAACGGCCAACAGTACTTGAACACTGAAGCTTTCTTT
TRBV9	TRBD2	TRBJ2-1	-	CASSVEASGFNEQFF	TGTGCCAGCAGCGTAGAGGCTAGCGGGTTCAATGAGCAGTTCTTC
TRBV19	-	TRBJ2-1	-	CATKAGYNEQFF	TGTGCCACTAAAGCCGGCTACAATGAGCAGTTCTTC
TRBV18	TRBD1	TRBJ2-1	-	CASSPGTGGDEQFF	TGTGCCAGCTCACCAGGGACAGGGGGGGATGAGCAGTTCTTC
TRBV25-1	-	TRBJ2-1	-	CASSVASSGGEQFF	TGTGCCAGCAGTGTCGCTAGCTCGGGCGGTGAGCAGTTCTTC
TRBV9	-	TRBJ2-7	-	CASSESGTSSYEQYF	TGTGCCAGCAGCGAGAGCGGGACAAGCTCCTACGAGCAGTACTTC
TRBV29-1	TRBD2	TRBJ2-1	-	CSVVGSGSSYNEQFF	TGCAGCGTCGTAGGTAGCGGGAGCTCCTACAATGAGCAGTTCTTC
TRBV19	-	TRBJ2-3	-	CASTQRPFATDTQYF	TGTGCCAGTACCCAACGTCCTTTCGCAACAGATACGCAGTATTTT
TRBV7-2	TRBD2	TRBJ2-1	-	CASSYGTSGSYNEQFF	TGTGCCAGCAGCTACGGGACTAGCGGGTCCTACAATGAGCAGTTCTTC
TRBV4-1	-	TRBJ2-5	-	CASSQGGDQYF	TGCGCCAGCAGCCAAGGGGGGGACCAGTACTTC
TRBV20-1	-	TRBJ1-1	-	CSAIWGSAFF	TGCAGTGCTATCTGGGGCTCAGCTTTCTTT
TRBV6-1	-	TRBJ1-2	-	CASSATVNYGYTF	TGTGCCAGCAGTGCGACAGTTAACTATGGCTACACCTTC
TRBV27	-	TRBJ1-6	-	CASTHREYSPLHF	TGTGCCAGCACCCACAGGGAGTATTCACCCCTCCACTTT
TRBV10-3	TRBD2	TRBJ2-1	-	CAITSTSGRTDEQFF	TGTGCCATCACCTCGACTAGCGGGAGGACGGATGAGCAGTTCTTC
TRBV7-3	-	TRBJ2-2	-	CASSLTRRTGELFF	TGTGCCAGCAGCTTAACGAGGAGGACCGGGGAGCTGTTTTTT
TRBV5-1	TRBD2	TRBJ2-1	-	CASSFGAGEYNEQFF	TGCGCCAGCAGCTTCGGGGCGGGAGAGTACAATGAGCAGTTCTTC
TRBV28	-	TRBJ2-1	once	CASRPTGRLQFF	TGTGCCAGCAGACCTACAGGGCGACTTCAGTTCTTC
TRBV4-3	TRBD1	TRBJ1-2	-	CASSQGTGTEPYGYTF	TGCGCCAGCAGCCAAGGGACCGGGACAGAACCCTATGGCTACACCTTC
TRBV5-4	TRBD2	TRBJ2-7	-	CASSRTGTSGTPREQYF	TGTGCCAGCAGCCGAACCGGGACTAGCGGGACCCCACGGGAGCAGTACTTC
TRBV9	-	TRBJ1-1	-	CASSVALNTEAFF	TGTGCCAGCAGCGTAGCCCTGAACACTGAAGCTTTCTTT
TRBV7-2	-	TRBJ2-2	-	CASSPVVVGQGLSGELFF	TGTGCCAGCAGCCCAGTGGTCGTCGGGCAGGGGTTGTCCGGGGAGCTGTTTTTT
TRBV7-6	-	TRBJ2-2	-	CASSLGQGSATGELFF	TGTGCCAGCAGCTTAGGTCAGGGGTCGGCCACCGGGGAGCTGTTTTTT
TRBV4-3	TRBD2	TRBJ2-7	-	CASSRSGAGGSYEQYF	TGCGCCAGCAGCCGATCGGGAGCGGGAGGGTCCTACGAGCAGTACTTC
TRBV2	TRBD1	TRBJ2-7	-	CASRRDRDYEQYF	TGTGCCAGCAGGAGGGACAGGGATTACGAGCAGTACTTC
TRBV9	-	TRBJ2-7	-	CASSSYPGGRPPYEQYF	TGTGCCAGCAGCTCGTACCCAGGCGGACGGCCGCCCTACGAGCAGTACTTC
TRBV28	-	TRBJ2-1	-	CASSLSGEGATLYNEQFF	TGTGCCAGCAGTCTATCAGGCGAAGGGGCCACCTTATACAATGAGCAGTTCTTC
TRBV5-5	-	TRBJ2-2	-	CASTHREGSTGELFF	TGTGCCAGCACCCATCGAGAGGGTAGCACCGGGGAGCTGTTTTTT
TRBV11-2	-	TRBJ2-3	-	CASLRLGGSTDTQYF	TGTGCCAGCCTGAGGCTCGGCGGGAGCACAGATACGCAGTATTTT
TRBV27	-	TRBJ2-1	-	CASSSGVLGYNEQFF	TGTGCCAGCAGTTCGGGGGTACTGGGCTACAATGAGCAGTTCTTC
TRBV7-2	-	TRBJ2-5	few	CASSLVLGKLDF	TGTGCCAGCAGCTTGGTATTGGGGAAACTCGACTTC
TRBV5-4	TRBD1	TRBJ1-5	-	CASSGQGENQPQHF	TGTGCCAGCAGCGGTCAGGGGGAGAATCAGCCCCAGCATTTT
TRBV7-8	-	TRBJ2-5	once	CASSLRLTGGETQYF	TGTGCCAGCAGCCTTCGACTGACTGGGGGGGAGACCCAGTACTTC
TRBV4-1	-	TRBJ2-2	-	CASSLEAGGGGELFF	TGCGCCAGCAGCCTAGAGGCCGGGGGCGGCGGGGAGCTGTTTTTT
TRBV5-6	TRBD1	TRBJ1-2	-	CASSKGRDSANYGYTF	TGTGCCAGCAGCAAAGGCCGGGACAGCGCTAACTATGGCTACACCTTC
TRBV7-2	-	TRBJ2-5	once	CASSLSAQETQYF	TGTGCCAGCAGCTTGTCGGCCCAAGAGACCCAGTACTTC
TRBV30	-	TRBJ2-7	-	CAWSTASYEQYF	TGTGCCTGGAGTACGGCTTCCTACGAGCAGTACTTC
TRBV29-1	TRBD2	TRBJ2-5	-	CSGLTSGRAGTQYF	TGCAGCGGTCTGACTAGCGGGAGGGCCGGGACCCAGTACTTC
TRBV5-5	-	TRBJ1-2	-	CASSLRQANYGYTF	TGTGCCAGCAGCTTGAGGCAGGCTAACTATGGCTACACCTTC
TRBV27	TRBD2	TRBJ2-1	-	CASSLTGTSGNEQFF	TGTGCCAGCAGTTTAACTGGGACTAGCGGCAATGAGCAGTTCTTC
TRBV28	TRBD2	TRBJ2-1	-	CASSLGGTIRNEQFF	TGTGCCAGCAGTTTGGGAGGGACTATTCGCAATGAGCAGTTCTTC
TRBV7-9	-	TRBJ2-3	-	CASSLALGVAADTQYF	TGTGCCAGCAGCTTAGCCCTGGGGGTAGCGGCAGATACGCAGTATTTT
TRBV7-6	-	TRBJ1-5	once	CASSLGGQSNQPQHF	TGTGCCAGCAGCTTAGGAGGGCAGAGCAATCAGCCCCAGCATTTT
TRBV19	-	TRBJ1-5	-	CASTQLRISNQPQHF	TGTGCCAGTACGCAGTTGAGGATTAGCAATCAGCCCCAGCATTTT
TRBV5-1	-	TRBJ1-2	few	CASSLESAGNGYTF	TGCGCCAGCAGCTTGGAATCGGCGGGAAATGGCTACACCTTC
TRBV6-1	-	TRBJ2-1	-	CASSEFSGFYNEQFF	TGTGCCAGCAGTGAATTTAGCGGCTTTTACAATGAGCAGTTCTTC
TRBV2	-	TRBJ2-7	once	CASSPNRGTSYEQYF	TGTGCCAGCAGCCCAAATAGGGGGACAAGCTACGAGCAGTACTTC
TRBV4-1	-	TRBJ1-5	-	CASSQDPQGYQPQHF	TGCGCCAGCAGCCAAGACCCACAGGGCTATCAGCCCCAGCATTTT
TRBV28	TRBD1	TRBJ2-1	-	CASSATGLGNEQFF	TGTGCCAGCAGTGCGACAGGGCTTGGCAATGAGCAGTTCTTC
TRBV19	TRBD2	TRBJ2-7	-	CATTSGAGVYEQYF	TGTGCCACTACTAGCGGCGCGGGGGTCTACGAGCAGTACTTC
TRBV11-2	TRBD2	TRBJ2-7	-	CASRQTSGHEQYF	TGTGCCAGCAGACAAACTAGCGGCCACGAGCAGTACTTC
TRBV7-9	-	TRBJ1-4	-	CASSLTDTNEKLFF	TGTGCCAGCAGCTTAACAGATACTAATGAAAAACTGTTTTTT
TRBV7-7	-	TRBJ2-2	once	CAIRGAANTGELFF	TGTGCTATCCGGGGGGCTGCGAACACCGGGGAGCTGTTTTTT
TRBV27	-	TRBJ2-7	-	CASSRSRYEQYF	TGTGCCAGCAGTCGTTCTCGCTACGAGCAGTACTTC